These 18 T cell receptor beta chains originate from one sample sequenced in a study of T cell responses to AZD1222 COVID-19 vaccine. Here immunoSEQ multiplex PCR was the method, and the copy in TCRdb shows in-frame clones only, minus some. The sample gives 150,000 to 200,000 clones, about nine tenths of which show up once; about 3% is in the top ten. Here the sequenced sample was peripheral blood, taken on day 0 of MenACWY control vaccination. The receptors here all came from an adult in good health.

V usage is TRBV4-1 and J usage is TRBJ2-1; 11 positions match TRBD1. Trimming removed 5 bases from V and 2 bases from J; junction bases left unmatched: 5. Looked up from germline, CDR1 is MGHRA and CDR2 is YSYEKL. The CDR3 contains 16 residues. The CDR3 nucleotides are TGCGCCAGCAGCTCGCCGGGACAGGGGGCCTACAATGAGCAGTTCTTC. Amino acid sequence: CASSSPGQGAYNEQFF.

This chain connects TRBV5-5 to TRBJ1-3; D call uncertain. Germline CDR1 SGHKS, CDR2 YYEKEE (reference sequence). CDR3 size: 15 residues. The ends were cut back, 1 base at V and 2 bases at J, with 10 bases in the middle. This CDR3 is CASSLQRGTGNTIYF. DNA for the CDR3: TGTGCCAGCAGCTTGCAACGGGGAACTGGAAACACCATATATTTT.

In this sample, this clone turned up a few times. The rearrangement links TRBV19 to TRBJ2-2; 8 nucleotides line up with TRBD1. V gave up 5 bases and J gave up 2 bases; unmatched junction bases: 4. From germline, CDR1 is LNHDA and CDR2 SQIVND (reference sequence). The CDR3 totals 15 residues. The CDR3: CASSPGTGNTGELFF. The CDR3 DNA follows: TGTGCCAGTAGTCCTGGGACAGGAAACACCGGGGAGCTGTTTTTT.

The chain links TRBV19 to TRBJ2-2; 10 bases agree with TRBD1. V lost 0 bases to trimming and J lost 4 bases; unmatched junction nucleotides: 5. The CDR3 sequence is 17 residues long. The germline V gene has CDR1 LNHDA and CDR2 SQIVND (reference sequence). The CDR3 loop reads CASSIEGTGVFTGELFF. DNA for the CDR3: TGTGCCAGTAGTATAGAGGGGACAGGGGTTTTCACCGGGGAGCTGTTTTTT.

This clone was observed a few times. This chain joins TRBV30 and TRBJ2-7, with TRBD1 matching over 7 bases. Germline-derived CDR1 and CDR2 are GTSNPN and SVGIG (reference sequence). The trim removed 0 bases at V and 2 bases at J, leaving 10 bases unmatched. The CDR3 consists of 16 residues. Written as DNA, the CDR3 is TGTGCCTGGAGTGTAAAACCCTGGACAGGCGCCTACGAGCAGTACTTC. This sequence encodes CAWSVKPWTGAYEQYF.

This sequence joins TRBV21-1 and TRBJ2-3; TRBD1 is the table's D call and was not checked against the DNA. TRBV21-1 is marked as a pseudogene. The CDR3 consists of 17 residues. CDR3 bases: TGTGCCACAATCGGGACAGGGCCCCTTCCGACCACAGATACGCAGTATTTT. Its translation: CATIGTGPLPTTDTQYF.

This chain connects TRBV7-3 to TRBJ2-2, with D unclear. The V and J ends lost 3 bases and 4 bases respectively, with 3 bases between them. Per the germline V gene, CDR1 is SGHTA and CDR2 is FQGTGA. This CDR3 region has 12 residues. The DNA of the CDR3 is TGTGCCAGCAGCTTCGGCACCGGGGAGCTGTTTTTT. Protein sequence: CASSFGTGELFF.

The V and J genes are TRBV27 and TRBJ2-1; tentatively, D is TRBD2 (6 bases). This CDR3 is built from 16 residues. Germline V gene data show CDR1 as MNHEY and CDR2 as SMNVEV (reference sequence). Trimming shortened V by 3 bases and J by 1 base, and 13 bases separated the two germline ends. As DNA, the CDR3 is TGTGCCAGCAGTTTTCGACGGGGGAATTCCTACAATGAGCAGTTCTTC. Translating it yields CASSFRRGNSYNEQFF.

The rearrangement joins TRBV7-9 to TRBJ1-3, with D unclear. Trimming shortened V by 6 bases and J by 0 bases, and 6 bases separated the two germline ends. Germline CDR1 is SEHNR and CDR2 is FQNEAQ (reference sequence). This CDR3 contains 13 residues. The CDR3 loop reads CASSRDSGNTIYF. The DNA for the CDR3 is TGTGCCAGCAGTCGGGACTCTGGAAACACCATATATTTT.

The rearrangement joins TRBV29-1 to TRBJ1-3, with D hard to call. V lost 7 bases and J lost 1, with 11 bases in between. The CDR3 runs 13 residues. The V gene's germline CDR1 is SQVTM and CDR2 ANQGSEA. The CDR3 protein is CSAPGLSGNTIYF. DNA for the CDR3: TGCAGCGCCCCCGGGTTATCTGGAAACACCATATATTTT. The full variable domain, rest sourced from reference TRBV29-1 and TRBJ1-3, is SAVISQKPSRDICQRGTSLTIQCQVDSQVTMMFWYRQQPGQSLTLIATANQGSEATYESGFVIDKFPISRPNLTFSTLTVSNMSPEDSSIYLCSAPGLSGNTIYFGEGSWLTVV.

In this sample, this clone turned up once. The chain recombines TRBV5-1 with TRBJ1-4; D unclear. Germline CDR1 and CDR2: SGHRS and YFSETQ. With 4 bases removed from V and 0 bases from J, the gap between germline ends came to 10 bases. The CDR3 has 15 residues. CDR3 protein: CASSRGPATNEKLFF. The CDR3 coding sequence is TGCGCCAGCAGCCGAGGGCCTGCAACTAATGAAAAACTGTTTTTT.

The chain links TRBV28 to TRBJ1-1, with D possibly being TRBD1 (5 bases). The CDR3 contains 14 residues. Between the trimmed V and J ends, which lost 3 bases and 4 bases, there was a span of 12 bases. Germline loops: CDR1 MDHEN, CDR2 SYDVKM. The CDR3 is CASSFAGGSTEAFF. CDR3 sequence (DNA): TGTGCCAGCAGTTTTGCGGGGGGGAGCACTGAAGCTTTCTTT.

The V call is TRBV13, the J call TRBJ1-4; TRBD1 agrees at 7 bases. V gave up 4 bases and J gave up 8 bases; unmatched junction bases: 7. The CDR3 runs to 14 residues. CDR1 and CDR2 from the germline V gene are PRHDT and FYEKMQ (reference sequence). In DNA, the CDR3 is TGTGCCAGCAGCTCCCGACAGGGAGGCGAAAAACTGTTTTTT. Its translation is CASSSRQGGEKLFF.

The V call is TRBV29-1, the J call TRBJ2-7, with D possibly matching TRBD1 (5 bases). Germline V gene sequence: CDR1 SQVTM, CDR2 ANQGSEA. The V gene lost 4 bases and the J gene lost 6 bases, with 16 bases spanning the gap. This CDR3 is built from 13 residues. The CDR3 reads CSVAPMTESEQYF. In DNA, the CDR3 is TGCAGCGTTGCCCCAATGACAGAGAGCGAGCAGTACTTC.

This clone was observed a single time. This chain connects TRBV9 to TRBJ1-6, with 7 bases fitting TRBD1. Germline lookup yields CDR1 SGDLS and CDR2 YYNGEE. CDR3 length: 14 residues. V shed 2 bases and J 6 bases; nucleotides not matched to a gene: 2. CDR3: CASSVGQFNSPLHF. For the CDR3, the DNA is TGTGCCAGCAGCGTGGGACAGTTTAATTCACCCCTCCACTTT.

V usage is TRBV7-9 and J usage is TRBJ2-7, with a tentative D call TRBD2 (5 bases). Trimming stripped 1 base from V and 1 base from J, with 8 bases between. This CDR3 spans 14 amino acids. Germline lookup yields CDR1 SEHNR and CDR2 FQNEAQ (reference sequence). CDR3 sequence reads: CASSLDDYSYEQYF. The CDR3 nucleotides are TGTGCCAGCAGCTTAGATGACTATTCCTACGAGCAGTACTTC.

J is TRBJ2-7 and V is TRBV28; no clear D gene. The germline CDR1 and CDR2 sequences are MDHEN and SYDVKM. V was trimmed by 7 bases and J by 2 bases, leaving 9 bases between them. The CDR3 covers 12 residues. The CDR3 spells CASTGDAYEQYF. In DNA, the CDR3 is TGTGCCAGCACAGGAGACGCCTACGAGCAGTACTTC.

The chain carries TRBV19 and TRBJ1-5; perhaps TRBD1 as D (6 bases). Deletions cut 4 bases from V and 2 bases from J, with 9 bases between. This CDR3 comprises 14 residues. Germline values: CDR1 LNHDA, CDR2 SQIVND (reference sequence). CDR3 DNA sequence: TGTGCCAGTAGTAAGGCAGGGGGCAATCAGCCCCAGCATTTT. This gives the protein CASSKAGGNQPQHF.